Shown below are 9 T cell receptor beta chains from a single sample sequenced in a study of T cells in localized non-small cell lung cancer. Sequencing used immunoSEQ multiplex PCR; TCRdb keeps in-frame clones, though not all of them. The sample lists roughly 72,000 clones, more than 70% seen once, with roughly 9% in the top ten. Source: peripheral blood, taken before any cancer treatment. All receptors derive from a female donor older than 55 with stage I lung adenocarcinoma.

This chain connects TRBV19 to TRBJ2-3, with 8 nucleotides matching TRBD2. J lost 5 bases, V lost 10 bases, and 14 bases had no gene match. Germline V gene sequence: CDR1 LNHDA, CDR2 SQIVND (reference sequence). This CDR3 region has 15 residues. The CDR3 region is CATSQWRGAGDTQYF. CDR3 nucleotides: TGTGCCACCTCACAATGGCGGGGGGCGGGAGATACGCAGTATTTT.

The chain employs TRBV30 and TRBJ1-2, with D possibly TRBD1 on 5 matching bases. The CDR3 sequence is 11 residues long. Per the germline V gene, CDR1 is GTSNPN and CDR2 is SVGIG (reference sequence). V was trimmed by 5 bases and J by 7 bases, leaving 11 bases between them. The CDR3 DNA is TGTGCCTGGGGGGACCTGTTTGGCTACACCTTC. Residues: CAWGDLFGYTF.

The chain couples TRBV7-9 to TRBJ1-1; no firm D call. Deletions cut 5 bases from V and 0 bases from J, with 10 bases between. The germline V gene encodes CDR1 SEHNR and CDR2 FQNEAQ (reference sequence). The CDR3 sequence is 14 residues long. For the CDR3, the DNA is TGTGCCAGCAGCCTGTCAGGTATGAACACTGAAGCTTTCTTT. This codes for CASSLSGMNTEAFF.

The chain links TRBV6-5 to TRBJ1-1; no definite D call. The V and J ends lost 4 bases and 1 base respectively, with 7 bases between them. This CDR3 is built from 13 residues. Germline V gives CDR1 MNHEY, CDR2 SVGAGI. CDR3 sequence reads: CASSLGRNTEAFF. The CDR3 DNA reads as TGTGCCAGCAGTTTAGGACGGAACACTGAAGCTTTCTTT.

The rearrangement joins TRBV7-3 to TRBJ1-2; 7 bases are shared with TRBD1. The CDR3 covers 18 residues. V lost 1 base, J lost 4 bases, and 15 bases stayed unmatched. Looked up from germline, CDR1 is SGHTA and CDR2 is FQGTGA. The CDR3 sequence is CASSLNRPHRGEGYGYTF. The CDR3 nucleotides read TGTGCCAGCAGCTTAAACCGTCCCCACAGGGGAGAGGGCTATGGCTACACCTTC.

V and J are TRBV9 and TRBJ2-1; D possibly corresponds to TRBD2 (6 bases). Germline CDR1 reads SGDLS; CDR2 reads YYNGEE. V was trimmed by 4 bases and J by 3 bases, leaving 17 bases between them. This CDR3 contains 16 residues. The CDR3 region is CASSTRGLGRYNEQFF. The CDR3 DNA sequence: TGTGCCAGCAGCACCCGGGGACTGGGTCGCTACAATGAGCAGTTCTTC.

The chain joins TRBV27 to TRBJ2-1; the D is unclear. Germline CDR1 reads MNHEY; CDR2 reads SMNVEV (reference sequence). The CDR3 is 11 amino acids. V shed 6 bases and J shed 7 bases, with 7 bases lying between them. The CDR3 nucleotides are TGTGCCAGCAGATCTCGGAATGAGCAGTTCTTC. It yields the protein CASRSRNEQFF.

The sample holds one count of this clone. The J gene is TRBJ2-7, the V gene TRBV12-5, with 15 bases fitting TRBD2. After removal of 0 bases from V and 0 bases from J, the junction contained 3 bases not matched to a gene. In germline, CDR1 is LGHNT, CDR2 FRNRAP. The CDR3 totals 18 residues. In DNA, the CDR3 is TGTGCTAGTGGTTTGGTAGGGACTAGCGGGGGGACCTCCTACGAGCAGTACTTC. Its protein product is CASGLVGTSGGTSYEQYF.

V is TRBV27 and J is TRBJ2-7, with D unresolved. CDR1 MNHEY and CDR2 SMNVEV come from the germline V gene (reference sequence). Trimming stripped 5 bases from V and 2 bases from J, with 7 bases between. This CDR3 has 12 amino acids. CDR3 amino acids: CASSHGTYEQYF. The DNA of the CDR3 is TGTGCCAGCAGTCATGGGACCTACGAGCAGTACTTC.